This T cell receptor (beta chain) came from a study of blood T cell repertoires in COVID-19. This table comes from immunoSEQ multiplex PCR, and its TCRdb copy is limited to in-frame clones, with some not included. This table has around 85,000 clones, roughly 87% appearing once. This CDR3 contains 14 residues. The trim removed 7 bases at V and 11 bases at J, leaving 9 bases unmatched. Germline V gene sequence: CDR1 MNHNY, CDR2 SVGAGI (reference sequence). This rearrangement joins TRBV6-6 to TRBJ1-6, with 9 bases identical to TRBD1. Sequenced: peripheral blood. The clonotype was recovered from a man between 60 and 70 years old with acute or convalescent COVID-19. The CDR3: CASNNNRDRAPLHF. CDR3 coding DNA: TGTGCCAGCAACAACAACAGGGACAGGGCACCCCTCCACTTT.